Below, 18 T cell receptor beta chains from the same sample are listed, as sequenced in a study of beta chain features in type 1 diabetes. Overall study results and limits: All four CD4+ subsets of Type 1 diabetes patients contained TCRB CDR3s that were moderately but significantly shorter.

No antigen is known for these receptors. The entirety of the isolated RNA underwent reverse transcription, so expressed TCRB transcripts were sequenced. The repertoire was sequenced with immunoSEQ multiplex PCR; TCRdb's copy has only in-frame clones and lacks some. Among nearly 350,000 clones listed, about a tenth were seen once. The sequenced sample consisted of central memory CD4+ T cells from blood. These receptors came from a man aged 25 to 40 with type 1 diabetes.

This clone has more than one count but fewer than ten. V and J are TRBV6-5 and TRBJ2-5; D not resolved. Germline CDR1 MNHEY, CDR2 SVGAGI. The length of the CDR3 is 16 residues. Deletions cut 0 bases from V and 6 bases from J, with 17 bases between. CDR3 nucleotide sequence: TGTGCCAGCAGTTACTCGAACCCGAGCCTTCAAAAGACCCAGTACTTC. Its protein product is CASSYSNPSLQKTQYF.

The chain uses TRBV28 and TRBJ2-6; 7 nucleotides agree with TRBD1. The germline V gene encodes CDR1 MDHEN and CDR2 SYDVKM. J gave up 5 bases and V 4 bases, and 5 bases lay outside the gene matches. This CDR3 is 15 amino acids long. As DNA, the CDR3 is TGTGCCAGCAGTTCAACAGGGGAAAGGGCCAACGTCCTGACTTTC. Translation gives CASSSTGERANVLTF. Using reference TRBV28 and TRBJ2-6 for the parts outside the CDR3, the full variable domain is DVKVTQSSRYLVKRTGEKVFLECVQDMDHENMFWYRQDPGLGLRLIYFSYDVKMKEKGDIPEGYSVSREKKERFSLILESASTNQTSMYLCASSSTGERANVLTFGAGSRLTVL.

This clone was counted a few times. V gene TRBV11-2 combines with J gene TRBJ2-6; D is unresolved. The CDR3 covers 15 residues. Germline CDR1 and CDR2: SGHAT and FQNNGV. V lost 5 bases and J 0 bases, leaving 8 bases between the germline ends. The CDR3 reads CASSPSPSGANVLTF. The CDR3 coding sequence is TGTGCCAGCAGCCCCTCCCCCTCTGGGGCCAACGTCCTGACTTTC. Full variable domain (remainder filled in from reference TRBV11-2 and TRBJ2-6): EAGVAQSPRYKIIEKRQSVAFWCNPISGHATLYWYQQILGQGPKLLIQFQNNGVVDDSQLPKDRFSAERLKGVDSTLKIQPAKLEDSAVYLCASSPSPSGANVLTFGAGSRLTVL.

There are a few counts of this clone. The chain has TRBV19 and TRBJ2-3; tentatively, D is TRBD1 (6 bases). The CDR3 has 13 amino acids. CDR1 is LNHDA, CDR2 SQIVND, per germline (reference sequence). V was cut by 7 bases and J by 3 bases, with 11 bases left in between. The CDR3 nucleotides are TGTGCCAGTAATGGACAGCCAACAGATACGCAGTATTTT. This translates into CASNGQPTDTQYF.

This clone was found a few times. This chain uses TRBV7-2 with TRBJ2-1; D possibly uses TRBD1 or TRBD2 (6 bases each). Trimming removed 0 bases at V and 8 bases at J, with 17 bases between. This CDR3 comprises 16 residues. The germline gives CDR1 SGHTA, CDR2 FQGNSA. CDR3 coding DNA: TGTGCCAGCAGCTTAGCTACGGGGGCCCTGAGCTATGAGCAGTTCTTC. This sequence encodes CASSLATGALSYEQFF.

This chain links TRBV5-6 with TRBJ1-2; D not certain. Trimming cost V 1 base and J 2 bases, with 0 bases left between them. Germline V gene lookup returns CDR1 SGHDT and CDR2 YYEEEE. This CDR3 comprises 11 residues. This CDR3 reads CASSLNYGYTF. DNA for the CDR3: TGTGCCAGCAGCTTGAACTATGGCTACACCTTC.

The rearrangement joins TRBV5-1 to TRBJ2-3, with D maybe TRBD1 (6 bases). Looked up from germline, CDR1 is SGHRS and CDR2 is YFSETQ. Trimming removed 10 bases at V and 3 bases at J, with 12 bases between. CDR3 length equals 12 residues. The CDR3 reads CASRTETDTQYF. CDR3 sequence (DNA): TGCGCCTCACGGACAGAGACAGATACGCAGTATTTT.

This clone occurred a few times. V gene TRBV6-5 combines with J gene TRBJ2-1, with TRBD1 matching 9 bases. The V gene's germline CDR1 is MNHEY and CDR2 SVGAGI. The CDR3 covers 16 residues. Trimming cost V 1 base and J 2 bases; bases outside gene matches: 3. This chain's CDR3 is CASSYLTGGTYNEQFF. For the CDR3, the DNA is TGTGCCAGCAGTTACTTGACAGGGGGGACCTACAATGAGCAGTTCTTC.

The V and J genes are TRBV28 and TRBJ2-3; TRBD2 agrees at 13 bases. Germline loops: CDR1 MDHEN, CDR2 SYDVKM. The ends lost 6 bases at V and 0 bases at J; junction bases unmatched: 6. The CDR3 length is 17 residues. This CDR3 reads CASRETSGGLSTDTQYF. The CDR3 coding sequence is TGTGCCAGCAGGGAGACTAGCGGGGGGCTCAGCACAGATACGCAGTATTTT.

About this clone: Within the sample, other DNA sequences also encode this same CDR3. V and J are TRBV29-1 and TRBJ1-2; D is uncertain. Germline V gene lookup returns CDR1 SQVTM and CDR2 ANQGSEA. Trimming cost V 4 bases and J 4 bases, with 7 bases left between them. CDR3 length: 11 amino acids. The CDR3 region has the DNA TGCAGCGTTGGAGGTCCCTATGGCTACACCTTC. It translates to CSVGGPYGYTF.

This clone was counted between two and nine times. The chain employs TRBV5-4 and TRBJ1-1, with D possibly TRBD1 on 6 matching bases. CDR1 is SGHNT and CDR2 is YYREEE in the germline V gene (reference sequence). There are 16 residues in the CDR3. Trimming removed 3 bases from V and 8 bases from J, with 23 bases in between. The CDR3 DNA is TGTGCCAGCAGCTCCCCGCCGACCGGGGGGCGCCGAGAAGCTTTCTTT. As protein: CASSSPPTGGRREAFF.

The chain is built from TRBV28 and TRBJ2-7, with TRBD2 as a possible D gene (5 bases). Germline loops: CDR1 MDHEN, CDR2 SYDVKM. This CDR3 has 14 residues. The V end was cut by 5 bases, the J end by 3 bases, with 14 bases between. The DNA of the CDR3 is TGTGCCAGCAGTCTGGTAATGGAGGTCTACGAGCAGTACTTC. This sequence encodes CASSLVMEVYEQYF.

V is TRBV5-4 and J is TRBJ2-7; 7 bases are a match to TRBD1. Germline V gene data show CDR1 as SGHNT and CDR2 as YYREEE (reference sequence). V shed 3 bases and J 3 bases; nucleotides not matched to a gene: 9. The CDR3 spans 15 residues. The CDR3 nucleotides read TGTGCCAGCAGCTCTCAGACAGGGCAGGTCTACGAGCAGTACTTC. The encoded protein is CASSSQTGQVYEQYF.

This clone was seen ten or more times. The gene calls are TRBV19 and TRBJ2-2; D gene uncertain. CDR3 length: 12 residues. Trimming shortened V by 7 bases and J by 5 bases, and 8 bases separated the two germline ends. The germline CDR1 and CDR2 sequences are LNHDA and SQIVND (reference sequence). This chain's CDR3 is CASIRRTGELFF. As DNA, the CDR3 is TGTGCCAGTATTAGAAGGACCGGGGAGCTGTTTTTT.

Only a few counts were recorded for this clone. Other DNA sequences in this sample translate to the same CDR3. The chain joins TRBV20-1 to TRBJ2-5; D not resolved. The CDR3 runs 10 residues. The germline V and J ends were trimmed by 3 bases and 5 bases, with 4 bases remaining between them. Germline CDR1 DFQATT, CDR2 SNEGSKA (reference sequence). This chain's CDR3 is CSASHETQYF. CDR3 nucleotide sequence: TGCAGTGCTAGTCACGAGACCCAGTACTTC.

The chain has TRBV5-6 and TRBJ1-6; D is ambiguous. Germline V gene sequence: CDR1 SGHDT, CDR2 YYEEEE. This CDR3 comprises 15 residues. The V end was cut by 2 bases, the J end by 10 bases, with 16 bases between. In DNA form, the CDR3 reads TGTGCCAGCAGCTTAGGCACAGTGGATTCCTCACCCCTCCACTTT. Translated, it gives CASSLGTVDSSPLHF.

The chain is built from TRBV9 and TRBJ1-1; 7 nucleotides align to TRBD1. Germline V gene data show CDR1 as SGDLS and CDR2 as YYNGEE. Unmatched junction bases numbered 13, after V lost 0 bases and J lost 2 bases. The CDR3 is 18 residues long. CDR3 residues: CASSVAPGKGGVNTEAFF. The DNA of the CDR3 is TGTGCCAGCAGCGTAGCCCCCGGGAAAGGGGGCGTTAACACTGAAGCTTTCTTT.

The chain has TRBV5-1 and TRBJ2-7; weak D call: TRBD2 (5 bases). There are 14 residues in the CDR3. Trimming removed 0 bases at V and 5 bases at J, with 12 bases between. Germline-derived CDR1 and CDR2 are SGHRS and YFSETQ. The CDR3 nucleotides read TGCGCCAGCAGCTTGGAAGCAAGGAGGAACGAGCAGTACTTC. Its protein is CASSLEARRNEQYF.